This is a list of T cell receptor beta chains from one sample in a study of blood T cell repertoires in COVID-19. The table came from immunoSEQ multiplex PCR; TCRdb's copy has only in-frame clones and leaves some out. Of about 210,000 clones listed, 70% to 90% are singletons. The specimen sequenced was peripheral blood. The receptors derive from a man between 40 and 49 years old with acute or convalescent COVID-19. CDR3s include the opening cysteine and the closing phenylalanine or tryptophan. The D gene is left open where the match is weak. Expanded clones get a size class; other rows say once, few or many, or leave the size out.

>TRBV10-1|TRBJ2-7|13|.|TRBD2
CASSAGVSYEQYF
TGCGCCAGCAGCGCGGGGGTATCCTACGAGCAGTACTTC
>TRBV4-1|TRBJ2-7|16|.|TRBD2
CASSRLAGVSSYEQYF
TGCGCCAGCAGCAGGCTAGCGGGAGTGTCCTCCTACGAGCAGTACTTC
>TRBV6-2/TRBV6-3|TRBJ2-1|14|.|.
CASSYLAKFDEQFF
TGTGCCAGCAGTTACCTAGCTAAGTTCGATGAGCAGTTCTTC
>TRBV7-9|TRBJ2-7|14|.|TRBD1
CASSWGTGPYEQYF
TGTGCCAGCAGCTGGGGGACAGGCCCCTACGAGCAGTACTTC
>TRBV10-3|TRBJ1-1|16|once|TRBD1
CAISGGQGALGTEAFF
TGTGCCATCAGTGGGGGACAGGGGGCGTTGGGCACTGAAGCTTTCTTT
>TRBV10-3|TRBJ2-5|15|.|TRBD2
CAIMDGTSGQETQYF
TGTGCCATCATGGACGGAACTAGCGGCCAAGAGACCCAGTACTTC
>TRBV18|TRBJ2-2|15|.|.
CASSPAGSNTGELFF
TGTGCCAGCTCACCGGCAGGATCGAACACCGGGGAGCTGTTTTTT
>TRBV6-5|TRBJ2-7|15|.|TRBD2
CASSRTSGSGDEQYF
TGTGCCAGCAGTAGGACTAGCGGGAGTGGCGACGAGCAGTACTTC
>TRBV4-1|TRBJ1-1|16|.|TRBD1
CASSQTSNRGNTEAFF
TGCGCCAGCAGCCAGACCAGCAACAGGGGGAACACTGAAGCTTTCTTT
>TRBV28|TRBJ1-1|14|.|.
CASSSQDPRTEAFF
TGTGCCAGCAGTTCACAGGACCCGAGGACTGAAGCTTTCTTT
>TRBV6-2/TRBV6-3|TRBJ2-2|16|.|TRBD2
CASGLLAGGNAGELFF
TGTGCCAGCGGTTTACTAGCGGGAGGCAACGCCGGGGAGCTGTTTTTT
>TRBV5-1|TRBJ2-3|14|.|.
CASSKDSGEDTQYF
TGCGCCAGCAGCAAGGACAGTGGGGAAGATACGCAGTATTTT
>TRBV25-1|TRBJ2-5|15|.|.
CASSSLGEFQETQYF
TGTGCCAGCAGTTCCCTCGGGGAATTCCAAGAGACCCAGTACTTC
>TRBV6-5|TRBJ2-3|16|.|TRBD2
CASSYSGLANTDTQYF
TGTGCCAGCAGTTACTCGGGACTAGCAAACACAGATACGCAGTATTTT
>TRBV5-6|TRBJ2-7|14|.|TRBD2
CASNPLAGGGEQYF
TGTGCCAGCAACCCTCTAGCGGGGGGAGGCGAGCAGTACTTC
>TRBV14|TRBJ2-5|16|.|TRBD2
CASSQDLAGVEETQYF
TGTGCCAGCAGCCAAGATCTGGCGGGAGTTGAAGAGACCCAGTACTTC
>TRBV19|TRBJ1-1|16|.|.
CASSGGPGTWNTEAFF
TGTGCCAGTAGTGGAGGACCCGGGACATGGAACACTGAAGCTTTCTTT
>TRBV28|TRBJ2-7|12|.|TRBD1
CAIGTEIYEQYF
TGTGCCATCGGGACAGAGATCTACGAGCAGTACTTC
>TRBV6-5|TRBJ2-3|13|.|.
CATGTFFTDTQYF
TGTGCCACCGGGACTTTCTTCACAGATACGCAGTATTTT
>TRBV11-2|TRBJ2-5|14|.|.
CASSLGRGRETQYF
TGTGCCAGCAGCTTAGGCAGGGGACGGGAGACCCAGTACTTC
>TRBV30|TRBJ1-4|14|.|TRBD1
CAWSGGQTYEKLFF
TGTGCCTGGAGTGGGGGACAGACTTATGAAAAACTGTTTTTT
>TRBV4-1|TRBJ1-5|16|.|.
CASSQDYRDRGQPQHF
TGCGCCAGCAGCCAAGACTACCGGGATCGTGGTCAGCCCCAGCATTTT
>TRBV6-5|TRBJ1-1|15|.|.
CASRHTGVLETEAFF
TGTGCCAGCAGGCACACGGGGGTCCTGGAGACTGAAGCTTTCTTT
>TRBV9|TRBJ2-1|16|.|.
CASSKGGGGMRNEQFF
TGTGCCAGCAGCAAAGGCGGTGGGGGGATGCGCAATGAGCAGTTCTTC
>TRBV7-2|TRBJ1-2|14|.|.
CASSLEHRNYGYTF
TGTGCCAGCAGCTTAGAGCACCGTAACTATGGCTACACCTTC
>TRBV2|TRBJ1-4|12|.|.
CASREGNEKLFF
TGTGCCAGCCGGGAGGGGAATGAAAAACTGTTTTTT
>TRBV20-1|TRBJ1-2|14|.|TRBD1
CSASVTGASDGYTF
TGCAGTGCTAGTGTGACAGGGGCCTCGGATGGCTACACCTTC
>TRBV11-3|TRBJ2-2|11|.|.
CASSSNGELFF
TGTGCCAGCAGCTCTAACGGGGAGCTGTTTTTT
>TRBV6-2/TRBV6-3|TRBJ2-5|14|.|TRBD2
CASTPVGRAETQYF
TGTGCCAGCACCCCGGTCGGGAGGGCGGAGACCCAGTACTTC
>TRBV6-5|TRBJ1-1|13|once|TRBD1
CASSRGQGSRAFF
TGTGCCAGCAGCCGAGGACAGGGGAGCAGAGCTTTCTTT